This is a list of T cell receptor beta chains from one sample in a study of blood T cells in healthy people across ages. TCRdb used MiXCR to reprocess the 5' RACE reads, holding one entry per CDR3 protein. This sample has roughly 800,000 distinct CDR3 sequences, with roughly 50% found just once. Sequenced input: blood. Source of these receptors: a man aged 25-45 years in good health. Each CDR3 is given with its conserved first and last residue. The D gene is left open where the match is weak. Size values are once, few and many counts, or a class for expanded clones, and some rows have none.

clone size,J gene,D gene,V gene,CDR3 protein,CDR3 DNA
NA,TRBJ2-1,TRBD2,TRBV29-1,CSAGGRTSGRETYNEQFF,TGCAGCGCCGGGGGTCGGACTAGCGGGAGGGAGACATACAATGAGCAGTTCTTC
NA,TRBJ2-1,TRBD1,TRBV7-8,CASSRPQGFYNEQFF,TGTGCCAGCAGCCGACCACAGGGGTTTTACAATGAGCAGTTCTTC
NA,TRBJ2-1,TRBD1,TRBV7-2,CASSLAGQGNEQFF,TGTGCCAGCAGCTTAGCGGGACAGGGAAATGAGCAGTTCTTC
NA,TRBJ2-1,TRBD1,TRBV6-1,CASSTQLARRTGNEQFF,TGTGCCAGCAGTACCCAACTCGCCAGAAGGACAGGGAATGAGCAGTTCTTC
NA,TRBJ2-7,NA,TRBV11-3,CASSSAEEVQYF,TGTGCCAGCAGCTCTGCAGAGGAGGTCCAGTACTTC
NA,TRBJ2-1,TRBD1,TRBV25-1,CASSPTGGAWQFF,TGTGCCAGCAGTCCCACAGGGGGCGCGTGGCAGTTCTTC
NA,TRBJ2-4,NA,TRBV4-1,CASSQDRLGGKPIQYF,TGCGCCAGCAGCCAAGATCGGTTAGGGGGAAAACCCATTCAGTACTTC
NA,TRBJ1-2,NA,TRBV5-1,CASSLSEPLNYGYTF,TGCGCCAGCAGCCTTTCGGAGCCGTTAAACTATGGCTACACCTTC
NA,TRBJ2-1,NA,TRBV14,CASSHAMFKRTNPYNEQFF,TGTGCCAGCAGCCATGCCATGTTTAAAAGGACAAATCCCTACAATGAGCAGTTCTTC
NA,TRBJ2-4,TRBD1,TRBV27,CAIRDRVKNIQYF,TGTGCCATCCGGGACAGGGTAAAAAACATTCAGTACTTC
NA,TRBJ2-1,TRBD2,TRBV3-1,CASSQGLASEGNEQFF,TGTGCCAGCAGCCAAGGACTAGCTTCCGAAGGGAATGAGCAGTTCTTC
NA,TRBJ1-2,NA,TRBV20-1,CSARDTAFNYGCTF,TGCAGTGCTAGAGATACGGCTTTCAACTATGGCTGCACCTTC
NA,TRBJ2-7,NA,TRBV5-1,CASSFDRVWGEQYF,TGCGCCAGCAGCTTCGACCGAGTATGGGGCGAGCAGTACTTC
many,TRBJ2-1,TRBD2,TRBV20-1,CSARGPGGGPVNEQFF,TGCAGTGCTAGAGGCCCCGGGGGAGGGCCGGTTAATGAGCAGTTCTTC
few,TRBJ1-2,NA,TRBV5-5,CASSFRDYGYTF,TGTGCCAGCAGCTTCAGGGACTATGGCTACACCTTC
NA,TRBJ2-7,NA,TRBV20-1,CSARDYSPPYEQYF,TGCAGTGCTAGAGATTACAGCCCCCCTTACGAGCAGTACTTC
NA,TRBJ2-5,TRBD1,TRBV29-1,CSELTGGWETQYF,TGCAGTGAATTAACAGGGGGGTGGGAGACCCAGTACTTC
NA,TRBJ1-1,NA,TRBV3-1,CASSQNSGGTEAFF,TGTGCCAGCAGCCAGAATTCCGGGGGAACTGAAGCTTTCTTT
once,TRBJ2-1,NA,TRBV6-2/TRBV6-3,CASSYSSLAPRGPYNEQFF,TGTGCCAGCAGTTACTCGAGTCTAGCGCCCCGAGGGCCCTACAATGAGCAGTTCTTC
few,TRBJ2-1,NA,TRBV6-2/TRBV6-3,CASSYGVHEQFF,TGTGCCAGCAGTTACGGGGTCCATGAGCAGTTCTTC
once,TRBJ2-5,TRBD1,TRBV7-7,CASSLGASTGFLETQYF,TGTGCTAGCAGCTTAGGCGCCTCGACAGGGTTTCTGGAGACCCAGTACTTC
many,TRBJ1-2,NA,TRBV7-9,CASSSYVGTPSGGYTF,TGTGCCAGCAGCTCATACGTTGGGACTCCTTCGGGTGGCTACACCTTC
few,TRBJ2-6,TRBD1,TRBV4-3,CASSQEVGTGAGANVLTF,TGCGCCAGCAGCCAAGAAGTCGGGACAGGGGCTGGGGCCAACGTCCTGACTTTC
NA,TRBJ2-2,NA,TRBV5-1,CASSLVGLASGELFF,TGCGCCAGCAGCTTGGTTGGCCTAGCGTCCGGGGAGCTGTTTTTT
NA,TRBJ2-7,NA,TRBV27,CASSLIMAGNYEQYF,TGTGCCAGCAGTTTAATCATGGCAGGGAACTACGAGCAGTACTTC
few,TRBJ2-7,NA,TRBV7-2,CASSLEPHSSYEQYF,TGTGCCAGCAGCTTAGAACCACACAGCTCCTACGAGCAGTACTTC
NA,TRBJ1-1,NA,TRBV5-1,CASSLGVPLNTEAFF,TGCGCCAGCAGCTTGGGGGTACCGCTGAACACTGAAGCTTTCTTT
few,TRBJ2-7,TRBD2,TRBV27,CASSFRTSSYEQYF,TGTGCCAGCAGTTTCCGGACTAGCTCCTACGAGCAGTACTTC
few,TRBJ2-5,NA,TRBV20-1,CSASIETQYF,TGCAGTGCTAGTATCGAGACCCAGTACTTC
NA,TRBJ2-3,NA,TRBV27,CASRGLDTQYF,TGTGCCAGCAGGGGACTCGATACGCAGTATTTT
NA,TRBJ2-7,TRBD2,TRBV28,CASSFGPSGSPYEQYF,TGTGCCAGCAGTTTTGGGCCTAGCGGGAGTCCGTACGAGCAGTACTTC
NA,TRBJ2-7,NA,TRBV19,CASSTQGSFGEQYF,TGTGCCAGTAGTACCCAGGGCTCCTTCGGCGAGCAGTACTTC
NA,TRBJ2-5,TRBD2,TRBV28,CASKPLGTSVPETQYF,TGTGCCAGCAAACCCTTAGGGACTAGCGTCCCAGAGACCCAGTACTTC
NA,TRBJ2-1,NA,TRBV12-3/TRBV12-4,CASTPGGRLKFF,TGTGCCAGCACCCCCGGGGGCCGCCTAAAGTTCTTC
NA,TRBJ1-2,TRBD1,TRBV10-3,CAISERDRVDGYTF,TGTGCCATCAGTGAGAGGGACAGGGTGGATGGCTACACCTTC
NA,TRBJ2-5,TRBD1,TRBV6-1,CASSESGQGANEQYF,TGTGCCAGCAGTGAATCTGGACAGGGGGCAAATGAGCAGTACTTC
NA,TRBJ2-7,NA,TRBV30,CAWRNPYEQYF,TGTGCCTGGAGAAATCCCTACGAGCAGTACTTC
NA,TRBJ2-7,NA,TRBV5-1,CASSLGTEIYEQYF,TGCGCCAGCAGCCTGGGGACCGAAATATACGAGCAGTACTTC
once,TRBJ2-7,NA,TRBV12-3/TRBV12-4,CASSPVGVSYEQYF,TGTGCCAGCAGTCCCGTCGGGGTCTCCTACGAGCAGTACTTC
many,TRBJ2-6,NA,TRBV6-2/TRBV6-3,CASSYSLGPGANVLTF,TGTGCCAGCAGTTACTCGCTCGGCCCTGGGGCCAACGTCCTGACTTTC
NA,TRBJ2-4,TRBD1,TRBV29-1,CSAGAGTGGSNIQYF,TGCAGCGCGGGGGCCGGGACAGGGGGCTCAAACATTCAGTACTTC
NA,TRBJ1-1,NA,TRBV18,CASSEDSPFGVAFF,TGTGCCAGCTCAGAAGACAGTCCCTTCGGGGTAGCTTTCTTT
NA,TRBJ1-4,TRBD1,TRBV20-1,CSARDRTGPEKLFF,TGCAGTGCTAGAGATCGGACAGGGCCCGAAAAACTGTTTTTT
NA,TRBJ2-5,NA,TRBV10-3,CAIAISGQGWETQYF,TGCGCCATCGCAATATCGGGGCAGGGTTGGGAGACCCAGTACTTC
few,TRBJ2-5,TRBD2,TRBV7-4,CASSFSPGLAMKETQYF,TGTGCCAGCAGCTTTTCGCCGGGACTAGCGATGAAAGAGACCCAGTACTTC
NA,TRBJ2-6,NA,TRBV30,CAEGPGGANVLTF,TGTGCTGAGGGTCCGGGTGGGGCCAACGTCCTGACTTTC
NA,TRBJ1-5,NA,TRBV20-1,CSARGGDGNQPQHF,TGCAGTGCTAGAGGAGGGGATGGTAATCAGCCCCAGCATTTT
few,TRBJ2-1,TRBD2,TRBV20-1,CSVPASGGDNEQFF,TGCAGCGTACCCGCTAGCGGGGGGGACAATGAGCAGTTCTTC
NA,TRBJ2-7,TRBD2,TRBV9,CTSSVGSGPNYEQYF,TGTACCAGCAGCGTAGGTAGCGGGCCTAACTACGAGCAGTACTTC
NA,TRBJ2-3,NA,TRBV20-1,CSAEVSRVTDTQYF,TGCAGTGCTGAAGTCAGCCGGGTCACAGATACGCAGTATTTT
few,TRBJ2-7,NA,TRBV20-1,CSAGHIYNEQYF,TGCAGTGCCGGACACATTTACAATGAGCAGTACTTC
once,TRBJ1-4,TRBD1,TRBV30,CACASGGAEKLFF,TGTGCCTGTGCCTCAGGGGGCGCGGAAAAACTGTTTTTT
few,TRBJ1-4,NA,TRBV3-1,CASSPYRVGEKLFF,TGTGCCAGCAGCCCGTACAGGGTCGGTGAAAAACTGTTTTTT
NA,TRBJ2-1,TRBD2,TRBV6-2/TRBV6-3,CASRTSVINEQFF,TGTGCCAGCCGGACTAGCGTGATCAATGAGCAGTTCTTT
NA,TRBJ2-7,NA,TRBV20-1,CSARTEKTYEQYF,TGCAGTGCAAGGACAGAGAAAACCTACGAGCAGTACTTC
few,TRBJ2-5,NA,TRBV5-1,CASSLEAGGGTQYF,TGCGCCAGCAGCTTGGAGGCAGGAGGCGGGACCCAGTACTTC